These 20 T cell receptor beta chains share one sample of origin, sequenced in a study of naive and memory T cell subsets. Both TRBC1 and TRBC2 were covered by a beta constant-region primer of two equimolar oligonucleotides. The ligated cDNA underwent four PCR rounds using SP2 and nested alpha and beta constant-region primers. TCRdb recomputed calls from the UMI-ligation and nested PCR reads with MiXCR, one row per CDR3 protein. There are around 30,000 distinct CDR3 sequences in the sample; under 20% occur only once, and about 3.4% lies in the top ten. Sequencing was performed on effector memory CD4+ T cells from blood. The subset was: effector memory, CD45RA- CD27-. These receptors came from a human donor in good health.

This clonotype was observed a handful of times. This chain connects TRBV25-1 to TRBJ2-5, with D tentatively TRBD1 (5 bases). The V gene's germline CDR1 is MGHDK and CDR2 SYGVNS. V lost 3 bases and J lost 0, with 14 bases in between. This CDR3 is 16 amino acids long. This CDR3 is CASSDLDSPNQETQYF. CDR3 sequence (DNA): TGTGCCAGCAGTGACCTCGACAGTCCTAACCAAGAGACCCAGTACTTC.

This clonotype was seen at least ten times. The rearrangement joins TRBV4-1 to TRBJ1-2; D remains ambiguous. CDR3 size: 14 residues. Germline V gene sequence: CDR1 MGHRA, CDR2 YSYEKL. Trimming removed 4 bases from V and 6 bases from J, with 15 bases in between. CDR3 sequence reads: CASSPMTQPHGYTF. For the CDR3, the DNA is TGCGCCAGCAGCCCGATGACACAACCCCATGGCTACACCTTC.

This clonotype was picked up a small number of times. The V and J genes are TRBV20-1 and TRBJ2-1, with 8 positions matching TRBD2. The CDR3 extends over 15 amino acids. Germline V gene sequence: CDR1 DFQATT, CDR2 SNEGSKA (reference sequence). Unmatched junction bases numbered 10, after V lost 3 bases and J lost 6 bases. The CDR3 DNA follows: TGCAGTGCTAGGGGGGAGGGACTAGGACGCAATGAGCAGTTCTTC. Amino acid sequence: CSARGEGLGRNEQFF.

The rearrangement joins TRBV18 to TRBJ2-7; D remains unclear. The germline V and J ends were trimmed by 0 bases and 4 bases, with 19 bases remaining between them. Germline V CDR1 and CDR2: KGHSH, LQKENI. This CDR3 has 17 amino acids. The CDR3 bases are TGTGCCAGCTCACCACCGATCAACCCGGATAACCTTTACGAGCAGTACTTC. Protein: CASSPPINPDNLYEQYF.

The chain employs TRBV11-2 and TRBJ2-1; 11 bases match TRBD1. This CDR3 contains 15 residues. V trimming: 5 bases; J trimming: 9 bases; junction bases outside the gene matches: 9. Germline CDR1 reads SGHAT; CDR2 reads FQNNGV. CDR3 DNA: TGTGCCAGCAGCGACAGGACAGGGGGCCAGGCTGAGCAGTTCTTC. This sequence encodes CASSDRTGGQAEQFF. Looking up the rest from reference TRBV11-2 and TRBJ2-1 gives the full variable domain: EAGVAQSPRYKIIEKRQSVAFWCNPISGHATLYWYQQILGQGPKLLIQFQNNGVVDDSQLPKDRFSAERLKGVDSTLKIQPAKLEDSAVYLCASSDRTGGQAEQFFGPGTRLTVL.

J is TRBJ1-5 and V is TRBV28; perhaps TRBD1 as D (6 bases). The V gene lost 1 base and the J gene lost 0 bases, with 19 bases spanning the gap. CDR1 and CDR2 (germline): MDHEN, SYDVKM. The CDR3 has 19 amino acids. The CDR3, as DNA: TGTGCCAGCAGTTTATTTGCAGGGGCAGGACCGTATAGCAATCAGCCCCAGCATTTT. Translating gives CASSLFAGAGPYSNQPQHF.

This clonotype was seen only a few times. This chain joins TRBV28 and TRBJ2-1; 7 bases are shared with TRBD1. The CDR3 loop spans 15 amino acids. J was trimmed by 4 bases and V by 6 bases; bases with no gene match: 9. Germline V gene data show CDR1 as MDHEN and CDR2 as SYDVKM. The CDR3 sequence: CASRGTGVRYNEQFF. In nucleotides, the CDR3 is TGTGCCAGCAGAGGCACAGGGGTAAGGTACAATGAGCAGTTCTTC.

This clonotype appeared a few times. For the CDR3, the DNA is TGTGCCAGCAGCCCCCTGGAGGAGCAGTACTTC. Translating it yields CASSPLEEQYF. The rearrangement uses TRBV11-2 and TRBJ2-7; no reliable D call. Germline-derived CDR1 and CDR2 are SGHAT and FQNNGV. V dropped 5 bases and J dropped 7 bases, with 9 bases sitting between them. The CDR3 is 11 residues long.

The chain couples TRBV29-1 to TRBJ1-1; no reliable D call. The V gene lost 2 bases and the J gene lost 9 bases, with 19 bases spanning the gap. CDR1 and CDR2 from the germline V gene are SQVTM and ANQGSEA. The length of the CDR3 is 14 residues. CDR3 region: CSVESGRRDKKAFF. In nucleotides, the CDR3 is TGCAGCGTTGAATCGGGGAGGAGGGATAAGAAAGCTTTCTTT.

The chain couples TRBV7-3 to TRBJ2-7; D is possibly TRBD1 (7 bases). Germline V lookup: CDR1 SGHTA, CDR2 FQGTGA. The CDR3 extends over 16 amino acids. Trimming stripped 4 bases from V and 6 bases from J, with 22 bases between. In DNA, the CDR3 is TGTGCCAGCAGCTCCCAATCGACAGGGACTCTAGGCGAGCAGTACTTC. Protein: CASSSQSTGTLGEQYF.

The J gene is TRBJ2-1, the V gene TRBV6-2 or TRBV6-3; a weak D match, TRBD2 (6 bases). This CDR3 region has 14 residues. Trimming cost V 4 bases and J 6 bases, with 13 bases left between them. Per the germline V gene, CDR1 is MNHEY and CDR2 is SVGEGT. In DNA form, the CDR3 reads TGTGCCAGCAGTTCATATGGGGGAGGCAATGAGCAGTTCTTC. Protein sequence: CASSSYGGGNEQFF.

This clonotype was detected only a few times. The CDR3 DNA reads TGTGCCAGCAGTGCATCTAGCGGGAGCTACAATGAGCAGTTCTTC. Translation: CASSASSGSYNEQFF. V and J are TRBV6-4 and TRBJ2-1; 10 nucleotides match TRBD2. This CDR3 is 15 amino acids long. CDR1 is MRHNA and CDR2 is SNTAGT in the germline V gene. With V trimmed by 4 bases and J by 3 bases, 3 bases remained unmatched.

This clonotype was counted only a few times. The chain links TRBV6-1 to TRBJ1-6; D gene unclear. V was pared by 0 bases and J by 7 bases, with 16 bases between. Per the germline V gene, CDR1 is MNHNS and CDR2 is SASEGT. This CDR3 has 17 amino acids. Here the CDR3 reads CASSEAYHKELNSPLHF. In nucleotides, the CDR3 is TGTGCCAGCAGTGAAGCGTATCACAAGGAACTCAATTCACCCCTCCACTTT.

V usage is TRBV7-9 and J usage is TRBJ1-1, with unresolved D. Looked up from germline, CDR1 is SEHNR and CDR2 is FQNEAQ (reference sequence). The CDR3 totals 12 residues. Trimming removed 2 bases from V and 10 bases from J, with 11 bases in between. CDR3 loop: CASSLRDAPAFF. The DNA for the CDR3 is TGTGCCAGCAGCTTACGAGACGCCCCAGCTTTCTTT.

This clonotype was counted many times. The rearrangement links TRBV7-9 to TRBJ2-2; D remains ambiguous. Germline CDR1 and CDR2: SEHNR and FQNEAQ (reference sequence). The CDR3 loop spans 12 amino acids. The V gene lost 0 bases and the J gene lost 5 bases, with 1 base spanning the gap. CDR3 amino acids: CASSLATGELFF. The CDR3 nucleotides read TGTGCCAGCAGCTTAGCGACCGGGGAGCTGTTTTTT.

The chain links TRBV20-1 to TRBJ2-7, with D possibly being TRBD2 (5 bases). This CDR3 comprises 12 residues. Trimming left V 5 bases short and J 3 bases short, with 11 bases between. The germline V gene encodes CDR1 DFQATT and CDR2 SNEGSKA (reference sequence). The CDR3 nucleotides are TGCAGTGCTGGACTTAGTCTCTACGAGCAGTACTTC. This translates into CSAGLSLYEQYF.

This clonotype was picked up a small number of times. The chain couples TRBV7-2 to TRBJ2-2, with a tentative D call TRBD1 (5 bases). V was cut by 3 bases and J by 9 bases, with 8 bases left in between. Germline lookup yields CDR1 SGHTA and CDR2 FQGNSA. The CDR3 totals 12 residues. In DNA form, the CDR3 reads TGTGCCAGCAGCTTTCAGGGAAGGGAGCTGTTTTTT. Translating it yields CASSFQGRELFF.

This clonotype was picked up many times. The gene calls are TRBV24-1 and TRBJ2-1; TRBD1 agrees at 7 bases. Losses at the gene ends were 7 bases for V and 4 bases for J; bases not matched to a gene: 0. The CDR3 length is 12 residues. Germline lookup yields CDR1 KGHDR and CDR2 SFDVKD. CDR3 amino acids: CATRQGYNEQFF. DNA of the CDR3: TGTGCCACCAGACAGGGGTACAATGAGCAGTTCTTC.

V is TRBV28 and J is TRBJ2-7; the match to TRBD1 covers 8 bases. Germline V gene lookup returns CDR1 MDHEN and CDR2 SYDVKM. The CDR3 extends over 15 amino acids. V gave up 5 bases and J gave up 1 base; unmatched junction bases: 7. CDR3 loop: CASSPPDRGSYEQYF. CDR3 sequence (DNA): TGTGCCAGCAGTCCCCCCGACAGGGGTTCCTACGAGCAGTACTTC.

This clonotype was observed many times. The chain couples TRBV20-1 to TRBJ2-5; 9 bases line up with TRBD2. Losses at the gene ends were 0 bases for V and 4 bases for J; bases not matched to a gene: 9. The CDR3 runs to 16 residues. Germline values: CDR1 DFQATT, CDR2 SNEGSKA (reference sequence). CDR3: CSARDVGSGSGETQYF. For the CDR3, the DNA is TGCAGTGCTAGAGATGTGGGTAGCGGGAGTGGAGAGACCCAGTACTTC.